One T cell receptor (beta chain) is described in this entry. Its matching antigen is unknown. The data were obtained in a study of graft-versus-host responses after intestinal transplantation. General study results and limits: Early post-transplant falls in HvG clones accompanied the peak levels of circulating GvH clones.

The V gene's germline CDR1 is MGHDK and CDR2 SYGVNS. This CDR3 comprises 14 residues. V dropped 3 bases and J dropped 4 bases, with 9 bases sitting between them. Clones were read by immunoSEQ multiplex PCR, and TCRdb kept only the in-frame ones, dropping some. Seen here are 20,000 to 30,000 clones, more than 90% observed once, and the top ten hold less than 2%. The chain uses TRBV25-1 and TRBJ2-2, with D perhaps assigned TRBD1 or TRBD2 (5 bases each). The TCR originated in a human patient who received an intestinal transplant, so some T cells may come from the graft donor. The sample here was PBMCs, taken approximately 39 days after intestinal transplant. The CDR3 DNA reads TGTGCCAGCAGTGATCGGGACGGCACCGGGGAGCTGTTTTTT. Its protein is CASSDRDGTGELFF.